Below, 29 T cell receptor beta chains from the same sample are listed, as sequenced in a study of Ad26.COV2.S vaccination and SARS-CoV-2 variants. Sample treatment: around 19 received Ad26.COV2.S at low or high dose, single or two shots; roughly five received placebo; per-sample allocation not given. Sample collection was performed on day 63 after the first vaccine or placebo injection. Data came from immunoSEQ multiplex PCR; TCRdb stores just in-frame clones and leaves some out. The sample has fewer than 400,000 clones; about 91% are singletons. The source material was peripheral blood, sampled in a trial of Ad26.COV2.S vaccine versus placebo. The receptors stem from a person between 18 and 60 years old who received the Ad26.COV2.S COVID-19 vaccine or a placebo.

This clone was picked up one time. The chain is built from TRBV18 and TRBJ2-1; D is ambiguous. CDR1 is KGHSH, CDR2 LQKENI, per germline. Trimming removed 3 bases from V and 2 bases from J, with 11 bases in between. The CDR3 extends over 15 amino acids. The CDR3 region has the DNA TGTGCCAGCTCACCCGATTTCACCGCCTACAATGAGCAGTTCTTC. It codes for CASSPDFTAYNEQFF.

J is TRBJ2-3 and V is TRBV4-1; TRBD1 matches 8 bases. CDR1 and CDR2 from the germline V gene are MGHRA and YSYEKL. V was pared by 0 bases and J by 2 bases, with 7 bases of the junction left unmatched. This CDR3 comprises 17 residues. The CDR3 here is CASSQDGPGGVTDTQYF. As DNA, the CDR3 is TGCGCCAGCAGCCAAGATGGGCCAGGGGGCGTCACAGATACGCAGTATTTT.

The genes are TRBV28 and TRBJ2-5; a weak D match, TRBD1 (6 bases). CDR3 size: 15 residues. Trimming pared 8 bases from V and 5 bases from J, leaving 21 bases between. Germline V CDR1 and CDR2: MDHEN, SYDVKM. This CDR3 is CASLPDTGLMETQYF. The CDR3 region has the DNA TGTGCCAGCCTGCCGGATACAGGGTTGATGGAGACCCAGTACTTC.

The chain uses TRBV5-1 and TRBJ1-4; a weak D match, TRBD1 (6 bases). Germline values: CDR1 SGHRS, CDR2 YFSETQ. V dropped 0 bases and J dropped 0 bases, with 9 bases sitting between them. CDR3 length equals 16 residues. The CDR3, as DNA: TGCGCCAGCAGCTTGGGGACAGCAGCAACTAATGAAAAACTGTTTTTT. Translation gives CASSLGTAATNEKLFF.

The V call is TRBV28, the J call TRBJ2-7, with 10 bases fitting TRBD1. Germline V gene lookup returns CDR1 MDHEN and CDR2 SYDVKM. This CDR3 comprises 15 residues. V was pared by 6 bases and J by 6 bases, with 11 bases of the junction left unmatched. This CDR3 is CASSSDGTGDPEQYF. CDR3 nucleotide sequence: TGTGCCAGCAGCTCGGACGGGACAGGGGATCCCGAGCAGTACTTC.

The V call is TRBV6-1, the J call TRBJ1-2, with D possibly TRBD1 on 6 matching bases. Germline CDR1 reads MNHNS; CDR2 reads SASEGT. The CDR3 runs 17 residues. V gave up 0 bases and J gave up 4 bases, with 18 bases separating them. The chain's CDR3 is CASSEARTALRSYGYTF. In nucleotides, the CDR3 is TGTGCCAGCAGTGAAGCTAGGACAGCCTTGCGGTCCTATGGCTACACCTTC.

This clone was detected only a few times. The chain links TRBV6-5 to TRBJ1-5; 8 nucleotides match TRBD1. The CDR3 covers 14 residues. Germline V gene lookup returns CDR1 MNHEY and CDR2 SVGAGI. Germline trimming cut 6 bases from V and 2 bases from J; bases unmatched to any gene: 3. CDR3 region: CASRIQGGNQPQHF. The CDR3 DNA sequence: TGTGCCAGCAGAATACAGGGGGGCAATCAGCCCCAGCATTTT.

This clone was counted once. The chain has TRBV19 and TRBJ1-5, with TRBD1 identical over 10 bases. V shed 4 bases, J shed 5 bases, and the junction held 11 bases outside the gene matches. Germline assignment: CDR1 LNHDA and CDR2 SQIVND (reference sequence). This CDR3 has 17 amino acids. The DNA of the CDR3 is TGTGCCAGTAGTACCAGACAGGGGGCTCGGATTTATCAGCCCCAGCATTTT. Translation gives CASSTRQGARIYQPQHF.

The chain is built from TRBV19 and TRBJ1-2; 9 nucleotides match TRBD1. J gave up 6 bases and V 6 bases, and 17 bases lay outside the gene matches. Germline CDR1 and CDR2: LNHDA and SQIVND (reference sequence). The CDR3 contains 17 residues. CDR3 nucleotide sequence: TGTGCCAGTAGCTCGGCGGGGCACAGGGGGCGCCTCGATGGCTACACCTTC. Translating gives CASSSAGHRGRLDGYTF.

The chain links TRBV5-6 to TRBJ1-3; D ambiguous. Trimming shortened V by 0 bases and J by 2 bases, and 9 bases separated the two germline ends. This CDR3 has 15 amino acids. CDR1 is SGHDT and CDR2 is YYEEEE in the germline V gene. The CDR3 nucleotides read TGTGCCAGCAGCTTGGAGCCGAACGCTGGAAACACCATATATTTT. It specifies CASSLEPNAGNTIYF.

The chain is built from TRBV11-2 and TRBJ1-2; no clear D. The germline CDR1 and CDR2 sequences are SGHAT and FQNNGV. The CDR3 is 13 residues long. V was pared by 5 bases and J by 3 bases, with 10 bases between. Here the CDR3 reads CASSPQDYYGYTF. CDR3 bases: TGTGCCAGCAGCCCCCAGGATTACTATGGCTACACCTTC.

The V gene is TRBV12-3 or TRBV12-4, the J gene TRBJ2-1; perhaps D is TRBD1 or TRBD2 (7 bases each). The CDR3 contains 13 residues. The ends were cut back, 6 bases at V and 8 bases at J, with 14 bases in the middle. The CDR3 nucleotides are TGTGCCAGCAGACCATCAGGGGGGGATGAGCAGTTCTTC. The encoded protein is CASRPSGGDEQFF.

The V call is TRBV19, the J call TRBJ2-1, with no clear D. Deletions cut 8 bases from V and 0 bases from J, with 14 bases between. Germline V lookup: CDR1 LNHDA, CDR2 SQIVND (reference sequence). The CDR3 totals 15 residues. As DNA, the CDR3 is TGTGCCAGTGGAGAGTCCTCGTCCTCCTACAATGAGCAGTTCTTC. This codes for CASGESSSSYNEQFF.

DNA of the CDR3: TGTGCCAGCACCCCTAGGACAGGGAGGCGCAATCAGCCCCAGCATTTT. Protein: CASTPRTGRRNQPQHF. The V and J genes are TRBV28 and TRBJ1-5, with 8 bases lining up with TRBD1. The CDR3 length is 16 residues. V was pared by 7 bases and J by 2 bases, with 10 bases of the junction left unmatched. Per the germline V gene, CDR1 is MDHEN and CDR2 is SYDVKM.

This chain uses TRBV25-1 with TRBJ2-2, with a possible D match to TRBD2 (6 bases). Germline V gene sequence: CDR1 MGHDK, CDR2 SYGVNS. This CDR3 is 16 amino acids long. V lost 3 bases and J lost 4, with 15 bases in between. Written as DNA, the CDR3 is TGTGCCAGCAGTGAGTTCGGAGGGGACGGCACCGGGGAGCTGTTTTTT. It specifies CASSEFGGDGTGELFF.

Worth noting for this clone: The sample carries other DNA sequences with the same CDR3. This chain links TRBV11-2 with TRBJ2-7; D might be TRBD1 (6 bases). Germline V gene sequence: CDR1 SGHAT, CDR2 FQNNGV. This CDR3 is built from 13 residues. Trimming removed 1 base at V and 2 bases at J, with 6 bases between. The CDR3 loop reads CASSLGGPYEQYF. In DNA, the CDR3 is TGTGCCAGCAGCTTAGGGGGGCCCTACGAGCAGTACTTC.

The rearrangement links TRBV3-1 (or the pseudogene TRBV3-2) to TRBJ2-5; D tentatively reads TRBD1 or TRBD2 (5 bases each). Germline V gives CDR1 LGHDT, CDR2 YNNKEL (reference sequence). The CDR3 has 15 amino acids. Trimming stripped 1 base from V and 5 bases from J, with 14 bases between. The CDR3 protein is CASSQGPGRGETQYF. The CDR3 region has the DNA TGTGCCAGCAGCCAAGGTCCGGGGCGCGGGGAGACCCAGTACTTC.

This rearrangement joins TRBV7-2 to TRBJ2-1; maybe TRBD1 (5 bases). This CDR3 has 14 amino acids. V shed 5 bases and J shed 0 bases, with 8 bases lying between them. Per the germline V gene, CDR1 is SGHTA and CDR2 is FQGNSA. CDR3 sequence: CASSADSSYNEQFF. CDR3 DNA: TGTGCCAGCAGCGCCGACAGCTCCTACAATGAGCAGTTCTTC.

This chain uses TRBV19 with TRBJ1-4; D unresolved. V gave up 5 bases and J gave up 7 bases, with 14 bases separating them. The CDR3 consists of 14 residues. Germline V CDR1 and CDR2: LNHDA, SQIVND (reference sequence). Here the CDR3 DNA reads TGTGCCAGTAGTCAAGGAAGAGGTGGTGAAAAACTGTTTTTT. It translates to CASSQGRGGEKLFF.

This chain uses TRBV5-6 with TRBJ2-1; TRBD2 matches at 13 bases. J lost 4 bases, V lost 4 bases, and 2 bases had no gene match. This CDR3 region has 15 residues. CDR1 is SGHDT and CDR2 is YYEEEE in the germline V gene. The CDR3 protein is CASSRTSGRYNEQFF. In DNA form, the CDR3 reads TGTGCCAGCAGCCGGACTAGCGGGAGATACAATGAGCAGTTCTTC. The full variable domain, its missing parts supplied by reference TRBV5-6 and TRBJ2-1, is DAGVTQSPTHLIKTRGQQVTLRCSPKSGHDTVSWYQQALGQGPQFIFQYYEEEERQRGNFPDRFSGHQFPNYSSELNVNALLLGDSALYLCASSRTSGRYNEQFFGPGTRLTVL.

The chain is built from TRBV4-1 and TRBJ2-3, with 9 bases lining up with TRBD2. Germline V gene data show CDR1 as MGHRA and CDR2 as YSYEKL. The CDR3 extends over 18 amino acids. J was trimmed by 5 bases and V by 1 base; bases with no gene match: 13. The DNA for the CDR3 is TGCGCCAGCAGCCAAGCTAAAAGCGGGAGGCTCCTCGGAGATACGCAGTATTTT. Protein product: CASSQAKSGRLLGDTQYF.

The V gene is TRBV5-1, the J gene TRBJ2-1; D is ambiguous. V dropped 1 base and J dropped 6 bases, with 17 bases sitting between them. Germline V CDR1 and CDR2: SGHRS, YFSETQ. This CDR3 is built from 16 residues. The CDR3 nucleotides read TGCGCCAGCAGCTTGAGATCGCTAGATGAGAGCAATGAGCAGTTCTTC. Encoded protein: CASSLRSLDESNEQFF.

The chain has TRBV12-3 or TRBV12-4 and TRBJ2-7, with 10 bases lining up with TRBD2. This CDR3 is built from 13 residues. V lost 7 bases to trimming and J lost 3 bases; unmatched junction nucleotides: 3. The CDR3 bases are TGTGCCAGCACACCTAGCGGGAGCTACGAGCAGTACTTC. This sequence encodes CASTPSGSYEQYF.

V is TRBV7-9 and J is TRBJ1-1; 7 nucleotides line up with TRBD1. Germline CDR1 reads SEHNR; CDR2 reads FQNEAQ (reference sequence). The CDR3 consists of 15 residues. The junction had 8 bases not matched to a gene; V was cut back by 5 bases and J by 2 bases. DNA for the CDR3: TGTGCCAGCAGCCCAAGACAGGGCCAAAACACTGAAGCTTTCTTT. Its protein product is CASSPRQGQNTEAFF.

The V call is TRBV30, the J call TRBJ2-5; D gene unclear. The CDR3 runs 14 residues. Trimming stripped 3 bases from V and 3 bases from J, with 14 bases between. Germline CDR1 is GTSNPN and CDR2 is SVGIG (reference sequence). This CDR3 reads CAWRAKGLKETQYF. CDR3 sequence (DNA): TGTGCCTGGAGGGCCAAGGGCCTGAAAGAGACCCAGTACTTC.

The chain couples TRBV3-1 (or the pseudogene TRBV3-2) to TRBJ1-2; no clear D gene. Germline loops: CDR1 LGHDT, CDR2 YNNKEL (reference sequence). CDR3 length: 14 amino acids. The V gene lost 6 bases and the J gene lost 2 bases, with 13 bases spanning the gap. The chain's CDR3 is CASRQSTINYGYTF. CDR3 nucleotides: TGTGCCAGCAGGCAGTCGACAATCAACTATGGCTACACCTTC.

The chain couples TRBV12-5 to TRBJ2-2; maybe TRBD2 (5 bases). The CDR3 is made up of 16 amino acids. The ends were cut back, 2 bases at V and 7 bases at J, with 17 bases in the middle. CDR1 and CDR2 from the germline V gene are LGHNT and FRNRAP. DNA of the CDR3: TGTGCTAGTGGTTTGATTATAGGGTGGAGCGGCGGGGAGCTGTTTTTT. Its translation is CASGLIIGWSGGELFF.

This clone was counted a few times. The genes are TRBV30 and TRBJ1-3; 9 nucleotides align to TRBD1. The junction had 4 bases not matched to a gene; V was cut back by 4 bases and J by 3 bases. From germline, CDR1 is GTSNPN and CDR2 SVGIG (reference sequence). CDR3 length: 14 amino acids. The CDR3 protein is CAWIQGAGGNTIYF. The CDR3 DNA follows: TGTGCCTGGATACAGGGGGCGGGTGGAAACACCATATATTTT.

The genes are TRBV5-1 and TRBJ1-1; 10 nucleotides align to TRBD1. The V and J ends lost 4 bases and 3 bases, in that order; junction bases with no gene match: 3. The CDR3 sequence is 14 residues long. Germline V lookup: CDR1 SGHRS, CDR2 YFSETQ. CDR3 in amino acids: CASSLGTGDTEAFF. The CDR3 DNA follows: TGCGCCAGCAGCCTCGGGACAGGGGACACTGAAGCTTTCTTT.